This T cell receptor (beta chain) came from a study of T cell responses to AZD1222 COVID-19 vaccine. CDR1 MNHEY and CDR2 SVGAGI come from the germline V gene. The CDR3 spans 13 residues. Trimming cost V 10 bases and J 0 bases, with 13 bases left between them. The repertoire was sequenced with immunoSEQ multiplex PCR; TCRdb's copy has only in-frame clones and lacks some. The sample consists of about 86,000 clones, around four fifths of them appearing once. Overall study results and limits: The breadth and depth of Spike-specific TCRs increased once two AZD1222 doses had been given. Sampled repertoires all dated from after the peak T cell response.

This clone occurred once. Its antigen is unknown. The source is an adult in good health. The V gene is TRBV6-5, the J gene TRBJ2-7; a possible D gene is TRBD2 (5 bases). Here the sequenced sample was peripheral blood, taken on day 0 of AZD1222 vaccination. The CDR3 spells CATKDFNSYEQYF. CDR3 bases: TGTGCCACCAAGGACTTCAACTCCTACGAGCAGTACTTC.